This TCR beta chain is from a study of blood T cell repertoires in COVID-19. Whole-study context: Spain, Italy and the United States supplied samples that represented acute and convalescent COVID-19.

The CDR3 loop spans 15 amino acids. CDR1 and CDR2 from the germline V gene are SGHTA and FQGNSA. With 2 bases removed from V and 0 bases from J, the gap between germline ends came to 10 bases. Repertoires were generated with immunoSEQ multiplex PCR, while TCRdb's copy carries only in-frame clones and drops some. This sample has roughly 250,000 clones, with approximately 90% found just once. Participants were aged about 18 to 100 years from more than 20 US areas. Recovery among Cohort 3 donors was established by two negative PCRs, clearance, or symptom resolution. This rearrangement joins TRBV7-2 to TRBJ1-1; D gene uncertain. The clonotype comes from a woman between 18 and 30 years old who had recovered from COVID-19. Sequenced sample: PBMCs or T cells enriched from blood (not recorded which). CDR3 coding DNA: TGTGCCAGCAGCTTATTGGGCATTTTGAACACTGAAGCTTTCTTT. It codes for CASSLLGILNTEAFF. The full variable domain, completed using reference TRBV7-2 and TRBJ1-1, is GAGVSQSPSNKVTEKGKDVELRCDPISGHTALYWYRQSLGQGLEFLIYFQGNSAPDKSGLPSDRFSAERTGGSVSTLTIQRTQQEDSAVYLCASSLLGILNTEAFFGQGTRLTVV.